Following are 25 T cell receptor beta chains from one sample sequenced in a study of blood T cell repertoires in COVID-19. Profiled with immunoSEQ multiplex PCR; TCRdb holds only in-frame clones, not every one. Found here are tens of thousands of clones, roughly 86% of them singletons; the top ten hold around 2%. Sequenced material: peripheral blood. The receptors stem from a woman between 55 and 75 years old with acute or convalescent COVID-19.

This clone was observed a handful of times. The rearrangement joins TRBV4-1 to TRBJ2-1, with 10 bases identical to TRBD2. The ends lost 4 bases at V and 3 bases at J; junction bases unmatched: 0. The CDR3 totals 14 residues. Germline values: CDR1 MGHRA, CDR2 YSYEKL. As DNA, the CDR3 is TGCGCCAGCAGCCTAGCGGGAGGCTACAATGAGCAGTTCTTC. This encodes CASSLAGGYNEQFF.

In its sample, this clone was seen a few times. The CDR3 nucleotides read TGTGCCAGCAGCTCCGGACTAGCGGGGGGGCGGCAGTACTTC. Its protein is CASSSGLAGGRQYF. This chain connects TRBV5-4 to TRBJ2-7; 15 nucleotides match TRBD2. The length of the CDR3 is 14 residues. After removal of 3 bases from V and 9 bases from J, the junction contained 4 bases not matched to a gene. CDR1 is SGHNT and CDR2 is YYREEE in the germline V gene (reference sequence). Variable domain in full (rest from reference TRBV5-4 and TRBJ2-7): ETGVTQSPTHLIKTRGQQVTLRCSSQSGHNTVSWYQQALGQGPQFIFQYYREEENGRGNFPPRFSGLQFPNYSSELNVNALELDDSALYLCASSSGLAGGRQYFGPGTRLTVT.

The rearrangement links TRBV11-1 to TRBJ1-3; D is unclear. This CDR3 has 14 amino acids. Germline V lookup: CDR1 SGHAT, CDR2 FQDESV (reference sequence). Trimming stripped 5 bases from V and 2 bases from J, with 10 bases between. The CDR3 DNA follows: TGTGCCAGCAGCGCAGGAAATCCTGGAAACACCATATATTTT. As protein: CASSAGNPGNTIYF.

This chain links TRBV30 with TRBJ2-2; 8 nucleotides agree with TRBD1. The CDR3 is made up of 13 amino acids. Trimming cost V 5 bases and J 7 bases; bases outside gene matches: 6. Germline CDR1 is GTSNPN and CDR2 is SVGIG (reference sequence). This CDR3 is CAWGGQGDGELFF. CDR3 DNA sequence: TGTGCCTGGGGCGGACAGGGAGACGGGGAGCTGTTTTTT.

The chain links TRBV6-5 to TRBJ1-1; D remains unclear. The CDR3 is 13 amino acids. Trimming cost V 2 bases and J 5 bases, with 9 bases left between them. Germline V gives CDR1 MNHEY, CDR2 SVGAGI. CDR3 protein: CASSYGFETEAFF. The CDR3, as DNA: TGTGCCAGCAGTTACGGTTTTGAGACTGAAGCTTTCTTT.

This sequence joins TRBV4-3 and TRBJ2-5, with TRBD2 matching over 8 bases. The CDR3 is made up of 16 amino acids. Germline V gene lookup returns CDR1 LGHNA and CDR2 YSLEER. J was trimmed by 4 bases and V by 0 bases; bases with no gene match: 7. The CDR3 DNA reads as TGCGCCAGCAGCCAAGAAGTCCACGGGGGGGCAGAGACCCAGTACTTC. Its translation: CASSQEVHGGAETQYF.

The genes are TRBV12-3 or TRBV12-4 and TRBJ2-5, with D unclear. Trimming stripped 3 bases from V and 5 bases from J, with 7 bases between. CDR3 length equals 12 residues. CDR3 bases: TGTGCCAGCAGTTTCGCAAGCGAGACCCAGTACTTC. Translation: CASSFASETQYF.

The J gene is TRBJ2-7, the V gene TRBV27, with TRBD2 matching 7 bases. CDR1 MNHEY and CDR2 SMNVEV come from the germline V gene (reference sequence). V shed 5 bases, J shed 0 bases, and the junction held 7 bases outside the gene matches. This CDR3 spans 15 amino acids. CDR3 DNA sequence: TGTGCCAGCAGTCGGCTAGCGGACTCCTCCTACGAGCAGTACTTC. This gives the protein CASSRLADSSYEQYF.

As for this clone: At one boundary the junction diverges from the germline segment, which might be a read error. This chain's CDR3 is CASSLASSGSRVF. For the CDR3, the DNA is TGTGCCAGCAGCTTAGCATCCTCGGGTAGCCGAGTCTTC. This chain links TRBV7-8 with TRBJ2-7; D gene unclear. CDR1 and CDR2 (germline): SGHVS, FQNEAQ. The CDR3 sequence is 13 residues long.

The J gene is TRBJ2-1, the V gene TRBV12-5, with TRBD2 identical over 14 bases. Germline-derived CDR1 and CDR2 are LGHNT and FRNRAP. After removal of 6 bases from V and 4 bases from J, the junction contained 8 bases not matched to a gene. The CDR3 contains 17 residues. The chain's CDR3 is CASGSQTSGGAYNEQFF. The CDR3, as DNA: TGTGCTAGTGGCTCTCAGACTAGCGGGGGGGCTTACAATGAGCAGTTCTTC.

The chain carries TRBV28 and TRBJ1-5; possibly TRBD1 for D (6 bases). V lost 6 bases to trimming and J lost 6 bases, with 12 bases between them. CDR3 length: 13 residues. In germline, CDR1 is MDHEN, CDR2 SYDVKM. This CDR3 reads CASRVRGTQPQHF. The CDR3 bases are TGTGCCAGCAGAGTTAGGGGGACTCAGCCCCAGCATTTT.

The chain links TRBV19 to TRBJ2-5; 13 bases align to TRBD2. J was trimmed by 5 bases and V by 4 bases; bases with no gene match: 10. Germline V gene sequence: CDR1 LNHDA, CDR2 SQIVND (reference sequence). The CDR3 consists of 17 residues. The CDR3 sequence: CASSTETSGGASETQYF. In nucleotides, the CDR3 is TGTGCCAGTAGTACCGAAACTAGCGGGGGGGCTAGTGAGACCCAGTACTTC.

The chain links TRBV27 to TRBJ2-7, with 7 nucleotides matching TRBD2. V lost 8 bases, J lost 3 bases, and 13 bases stayed unmatched. Germline-derived CDR1 and CDR2 are MNHEY and SMNVEV (reference sequence). The CDR3 has 15 residues. CDR3 protein: CASGLSGGLNYEQYF. In DNA form, the CDR3 reads TGTGCCAGCGGGCTATCGGGAGGCCTAAACTACGAGCAGTACTTC.

The CDR3 loop is CASRAGQARQPQHF. The CDR3 DNA reads TGTGCCAGCAGGGCAGGACAGGCCCGCCAGCCCCAGCATTTT. The rearrangement joins TRBV2 to TRBJ1-5; 7 positions agree with TRBD1. The CDR3 covers 14 residues. The ends lost 6 bases at V and 7 bases at J; junction bases unmatched: 9. Germline CDR1 and CDR2: SNHLY and FYNNEI.

The rearrangement joins TRBV27 to TRBJ2-7, with D perhaps TRBD2 (5 bases). The CDR3 loop spans 15 amino acids. CDR1 and CDR2 (germline): MNHEY, SMNVEV (reference sequence). Trimming took off 0 bases at V and 2 bases at J, with 11 bases between the two ends. The CDR3 DNA is TGTGCCAGCAGTTTATCTCCCGGGAACCCCTACGAGCAGTACTTC. Encoded protein: CASSLSPGNPYEQYF.

J is TRBJ1-6 and V is TRBV5-1, with unresolved D. V was pared by 0 bases and J by 7 bases, with 8 bases between. There are 14 residues in the CDR3. Germline CDR1 is SGHRS and CDR2 is YFSETQ. CDR3 nucleotide sequence: TGCGCCAGCAGCTTGGGGGAGCTGAATTCACCCCTCCACTTT. Amino acids: CASSLGELNSPLHF.

The chain is built from TRBV9 and TRBJ2-5, with 10 bases that match TRBD1. This CDR3 spans 16 amino acids. CDR1 and CDR2 from the germline V gene are SGDLS and YYNGEE. V lost 2 bases, J lost 1 base, and 5 bases stayed unmatched. The DNA for the CDR3 is TGTGCCAGCAGCGTCAGGACAGGGGGACCCCAAGAGACCCAGTACTTC. Translated, it gives CASSVRTGGPQETQYF. Full variable domain (rest looked up from reference TRBV9 and TRBJ2-5): DSGVTQTPKHLITATGQRVTLRCSPRSGDLSVYWYQQSLDQGLQFLIQYYNGEERAKGNILERFSAQQFPDLHSELNLSSLELGDSALYFCASSVRTGGPQETQYFGPGTRLLVL.

In this sample, this clone turned up once. The genes are TRBV9 and TRBJ2-1, with D tentatively TRBD1 (6 bases). V lost 7 bases and J 7 bases, leaving 12 bases between the germline ends. The V gene's germline CDR1 is SGDLS and CDR2 YYNGEE. The CDR3 consists of 12 residues. Written as DNA, the CDR3 is TGTGCCAGCTCCGGACAGACTAATGAGCAGTTCTTC. Translation: CASSGQTNEQFF.

The rearrangement joins TRBV4-1 to TRBJ1-5, with D possibly matching TRBD1 (6 bases). The V gene's germline CDR1 is MGHRA and CDR2 YSYEKL. The CDR3 runs 17 residues. V gave up 0 bases and J gave up 6 bases, with 18 bases separating them. This CDR3 reads CASSQESGGGGGQPQHF. CDR3 sequence (DNA): TGCGCCAGCAGCCAAGAATCGGGCGGGGGCGGGGGTCAGCCCCAGCATTTT.

The chain links TRBV6-2 or TRBV6-3 to TRBJ1-2, with D perhaps TRBD1 (5 bases). The germline V gene encodes CDR1 MNHEY and CDR2 SVGEGT. The CDR3 consists of 16 residues. Trimming removed 7 bases at V and 6 bases at J, with 24 bases between. This CDR3 reads CASTPYAGSLGDGYTF. The CDR3 DNA reads as TGTGCCAGCACCCCGTACGCGGGGTCGTTGGGGGATGGCTACACCTTC.

Here the CDR3 DNA reads TGTGCCAGCAGTTTAGGGTGGGGGCAAGCTTTCTTT. This translates into CASSLGWGQAFF. The chain couples TRBV28 to TRBJ1-1; D is possibly TRBD1 (6 bases). Germline V CDR1 and CDR2: MDHEN, SYDVKM. This CDR3 comprises 12 residues. The V and J ends lost 2 bases and 9 bases respectively, with 10 bases between them.

For the CDR3, the DNA is TGCGCCAGCAGAAGCTTAGACAGGGGGCATACCGGGGAGCTGTTTTTT. Translated, it gives CASRSLDRGHTGELFF. The rearrangement uses TRBV5-1 and TRBJ2-2, with TRBD1 matching over 10 bases. Germline CDR1 reads SGHRS; CDR2 reads YFSETQ. V shed 5 bases and J 5 bases; nucleotides not matched to a gene: 9. The CDR3 is 16 residues long.

This chain uses TRBV18 with TRBJ1-1, with D perhaps TRBD1 (6 bases). V was pared by 3 bases and J by 4 bases, with 12 bases between. There are 14 residues in the CDR3. CDR1 and CDR2 from the germline V gene are KGHSH and LQKENI. In nucleotides, the CDR3 is TGTGCCAGCTCACCGAATGGGGGGGCCACTGAAGCTTTCTTT. Its translation: CASSPNGGATEAFF.

This clone was observed a handful of times. V gene TRBV7-9 combines with J gene TRBJ2-7, with D maybe TRBD2 (5 bases). V was clipped by 3 bases and J by 3 bases, with 9 bases between them. The germline V gene encodes CDR1 SEHNR and CDR2 FQNEAQ (reference sequence). This CDR3 spans 13 amino acids. Here the CDR3 DNA reads TGTGCCAGCAGCTTGACGACTAACTACGAGCAGTACTTC. Translated: CASSLTTNYEQYF.

This clone was recorded once. The chain joins TRBV7-2 to TRBJ2-7, with 12 bases fitting TRBD2. J gave up 0 bases and V 4 bases, and 10 bases lay outside the gene matches. Germline lookup yields CDR1 SGHTA and CDR2 FQGNSA. The CDR3 is 18 amino acids. CDR3 nucleotide sequence: TGTGCCAGCAGCTACGATCCGGGACTAGCGGGCATCTCCTACGAGCAGTACTTC. Protein sequence: CASSYDPGLAGISYEQYF.